The entry that follows covers one T cell receptor (beta chain) sequence. No antigen is known for it. Instrument on record: Illumina HiSeq 2000. TCR beta cDNA libraries were prepared using 5'RACE template switching, which introduced a universal primer site and unique molecular identifiers. Synthesis of cDNA was primed from the TCR beta constant segment and was followed by two consecutive PCR amplification steps. The authors' pipeline ran thus. MIGEC was used to demultiplex reads and group the reads by UMI, and MiTCR was used to assemble and quantify clonotypes. Only TCR cDNA sequences supported by at least two reads were kept to exclude erroneous sequences. Downstream repertoire analysis used the tcR package, and clonotypes were matched across fractions by CDR3 nucleotide sequence plus V segment. VDJmatch was used to annotate antigen specificity against VDJdb, with one amino acid substitution in CDR3 permitted. Reprocessed by TCRdb, the reads give a single entry per CDR3 protein sequence, without DNA. The V and J calls were not made by the authors but by TCRdb's processing. The sample table includes some 410,000 distinct CDR3 sequences. About 7.3% of the sample is taken by the ten largest.

The data were taken from a study of T cells expressing NK-cell markers (dated by TCRdb to 2019 to 2021). Regarding the study in general: In sorted CD3+CD56+NKG2C+, CD3+CD56+NKG2C- and CD3+CD56-NKG2C+ T-cell subsets from several donors, TCR beta-chain repertoires were profiled. Among the eight sequenced donors, only one was HCMV-seronegative, while the other seven were HCMV-seropositive. The eight sequenced donors were randomly selected healthy volunteers, three men and five women. Libraries were sequenced as 2 x 150 bp reads on Illumina HiSeq 2000/2500, MiSeq or NextSeq. Summary of the overall study and its limitations: Those dominant clonotypes were again the most abundant among CD3+CD56-NKG2C+ cells in four donors, at 28.3-60.1%. Whether the expanded NKG2C-expressing T cell clones were specific for HCMV antigens remained unclear. In roughly 6 donors, the dominant CD3+CD56+NKG2C+ clonotypes were among the top 10 CD8+ clonotypes and accounted for about 1.0-7.5% of CD8+ T cells.

To determine HCMV serostatus, a commercial ELISA kit was used to detect HCMV-specific IgG in serum. Ficoll density gradient centrifugation was used to isolate peripheral blood mononuclear cells from blood. From its cysteine to its phenylalanine, the CDR3 spans 16 amino acids. Only the protein is available. Looking up the germline V gene yields CDR1 SGHDT and CDR2 YYEEEE. Source material: blood T cells: a sorted CD56 or NKG2C T cell subset, CD4+ or CD8+ T cells, or bulk PBMC T cells (not recorded which). The V and J segments used are TRBV5-6 and TRBJ2-5; with no DNA, the TCRdb D assignment of TRBD1 cannot be verified. The receptor's source is a woman between 18 and 75 years old in good health. This receptor has the CDR3 CASSSPGFRAQETQYF.